The sequence of this T cell receptor beta chain was determined in a study of graft-versus-host responses after intestinal transplantation. Study as a whole: Transplant recipients had multivisceral, liver-intestinal, or isolated intestinal grafts. All recipients were given anti-thymocyte globulin induction, and tacrolimus and steroids were then administered for three to four years. Overall study results and limits: GvH clones appeared in recipient marrow, some first in ileum or blood. Early post-transplant declines in HvG were associated with peak levels of circulating GvH clones.

Deletions cut 0 bases from V and 1 base from J, with 4 bases between. The CDR3 runs to 13 residues. Germline loops: CDR1 SGHDT, CDR2 YYEEEE. Details on this clone: The antigen remains undetermined.

Assay: immunoSEQ multiplex PCR; the TCRdb copy retains only in-frame clones and omits some. Of around 96,000 clones in the sample, 90% were seen once. Sequencing was performed on PBMCs, taken roughly 450 days after intestinal transplant. The sequence derives from a human patient who received an intestinal transplant, so some T cells may come from the graft donor. The chain links TRBV5-6 to TRBJ1-1, with D hard to call. This CDR3 is CASSLAGNTEAFF. CDR3 bases: TGTGCCAGCAGCTTGGCGGGGAACACTGAAGCTTTCTTT.